The next 22 T cell receptor beta chains were all read from a single sample in a study of T cells in localized non-small cell lung cancer. The repertoire was sequenced with immunoSEQ multiplex PCR; TCRdb's copy has only in-frame clones and lacks some. Here the sample spans about 6,800 clones, 45% to 50% being singletons. The sequencing used lymph node tissue, collected before any cancer treatment. The source of these receptors is a man aged 40 to 75 with stage I lung adenocarcinoma.

V and J are TRBV6-8 and TRBJ1-4; TRBD1 matches at 8 bases. CDR1 and CDR2 (germline): MNHGY, SAAAGT. V shed 10 bases and J 8 bases; nucleotides not matched to a gene: 9. This CDR3 is 13 amino acids long. CDR3 protein: CAMPRDRCEKLFF. The CDR3 bases are TGTGCCATGCCCCGGGACAGGTGCGAAAAACTGTTTTTT.

The V call is TRBV28, the J call TRBJ1-2; D possibly corresponds to TRBD1 (6 bases). This CDR3 is built from 14 residues. V lost 2 bases and J lost 2, with 9 bases in between. CDR1 and CDR2 (germline): MDHEN, SYDVKM. The CDR3 spells CASSLRTANYGYTF. As DNA, the CDR3 is TGTGCCAGCAGTTTACGGACAGCCAACTATGGCTACACCTTC.

This clone appeared a single time. This sequence joins TRBV10-3 and TRBJ1-4, with D perhaps matching TRBD1 (6 bases). CDR3 length: 12 residues. V was clipped by 7 bases and J by 7 bases, with 10 bases between them. Germline V lookup: CDR1 ENHRY, CDR2 SYGVKD. Here the CDR3 DNA reads TGTGCCATCAAGGGGGATTCTGAAAAACTGTTTTTT. Translation: CAIKGDSEKLFF.

This rearrangement joins TRBV25-1 to TRBJ1-1, with TRBD1 matching 11 bases. The ends lost 0 bases at V and 4 bases at J; junction bases unmatched: 10. This CDR3 is built from 18 residues. The germline gives CDR1 MGHDK, CDR2 SYGVNS. CDR3 in DNA: TGTGCCAGCAGTGAATACTCCAGGACAGGGGGCGCGAGCACTGAAGCTTTCTTT. It translates to CASSEYSRTGGASTEAFF.

The V call is TRBV15, the J call TRBJ2-1; 7 nucleotides match TRBD1. Unmatched junction bases numbered 7, after V lost 1 base and J lost 4 bases. The CDR3 contains 16 residues. CDR1 is LNHNV, CDR2 YYDKDF, per germline (reference sequence). CDR3 region: CATSRVGTASYNEQFF. DNA of the CDR3: TGTGCCACCAGCAGAGTCGGGACAGCGTCTTACAATGAGCAGTTCTTC.

The J gene is TRBJ2-3, the V gene TRBV30; 8 bases are a match to TRBD2. From germline, CDR1 is GTSNPN and CDR2 SVGIG (reference sequence). The CDR3 is 14 residues long. The V segment lost 3 bases and the J segment 9 bases; nucleotides outside the gene matches: 11. The CDR3 bases are TGTGCCTGGAGCGGGGGGGCCGTAAAACAGACGCAGTATTTT. Translated: CAWSGGAVKQTQYF.

Note on this clone: Its ends do not fully match the called genes, so a read error is possible. The chain couples TRBV28 to TRBJ1-2; D ambiguous. The germline V gene encodes CDR1 MDHEN and CDR2 SYDVKM. The CDR3 length is 13 residues. CDR3 nucleotide sequence: TGTGCCAGCAGTGACGTCCCTAACTATAGCTACACCTTC. Its translation: CASSDVPNYSYTF.

The V gene is TRBV18, the J gene TRBJ2-3; D gene unclear. Trimming took 0 bases from V and 1 from J, leaving 5 bases between them. The CDR3 consists of 14 residues. Germline V gives CDR1 KGHSH, CDR2 LQKENI. CDR3 bases: TGTGCCAGCTCACCACCAGTCCGCACAGATACGCAGTATTTT. It codes for CASSPPVRTDTQYF. The variable domain in full, completed from reference TRBV18 and TRBJ2-3, reads NAGVMQNPRHLVRRRGQEARLRCSPMKGHSHVYWYRQLPEEGLKFMVYLQKENIIDESGMPKERFSAEFPKEGPSILRIQQVVRGDSAAYFCASSPPVRTDTQYFGPGTRLTVL.

This clone appeared a few times. The chain joins TRBV11-3 to TRBJ2-2, with a weak D call TRBD2 (6 bases). Germline-derived CDR1 and CDR2 are SGHNT and YENEEA. Trimming took 3 bases from V and 1 from J, leaving 15 bases between them. This CDR3 is built from 17 residues. The CDR3, as DNA: TGTGCCAGCAGCTTGGGAGGACCGAGCGGGAACACCGGGGAGCTGTTTTTT. This translates into CASSLGGPSGNTGELFF.

The chain joins TRBV5-1 to TRBJ2-1, with 7 bases that match TRBD2. With V trimmed by 5 bases and J by 0 bases, 11 bases remained unmatched. The CDR3 has 17 amino acids. CDR1 is SGHRS and CDR2 is YFSETQ in the germline V gene. The CDR3 loop reads CASSSNPSGSSYNEQFF. The CDR3 bases are TGCGCCAGCAGTTCCAACCCTAGCGGAAGCTCCTACAATGAGCAGTTCTTC.

The chain joins TRBV19 to TRBJ1-5; D ambiguous. The CDR3 runs 15 residues. Deletions cut 5 bases from V and 0 bases from J, with 11 bases between. Looked up from germline, CDR1 is LNHDA and CDR2 is SQIVND (reference sequence). This CDR3 is CASSPWAYSNQPQHF. The DNA for the CDR3 is TGTGCCAGTAGTCCCTGGGCATATAGCAATCAGCCCCAGCATTTT.

Written as DNA, the CDR3 is TGTGCCAGCTCCGGTTTGCTTGCGGAGACCCAGTACTTC. This codes for CASSGLLAETQYF. The chain recombines TRBV18 with TRBJ2-5; D is undetermined. Germline V lookup: CDR1 KGHSH, CDR2 LQKENI. The V end lost 6 bases, the J end lost 5 bases, and 13 bases lay between the germline ends. The CDR3 sequence is 13 residues long.

This clone is deemed medium-sized. CDR3 in DNA: TGCGCCAGCAGCCAGGGACAGGGAGGGGAGACCCAGTACTTC. Translating it yields CASSQGQGGETQYF. The V call is TRBV1, the J call TRBJ2-5; TRBD1 is the table's D call and was not checked against the DNA. TRBV1 has pseudogene status. The CDR3 is 14 residues long.

This clone was counted only a few times. The chain is built from TRBV9 and TRBJ2-5; tentative D call: TRBD2 (6 bases). Germline V gene sequence: CDR1 SGDLS, CDR2 YYNGEE. Trimming stripped 0 bases from V and 3 bases from J, with 9 bases between. This CDR3 is 14 amino acids long. The CDR3 loop is CASSVGTGEETQYF. The CDR3 nucleotides read TGTGCCAGCAGCGTAGGGACGGGGGAAGAGACCCAGTACTTC.

The table lists this clone with a few counts. This sequence joins TRBV7-6 and TRBJ1-6; TRBD1 might be the D (5 bases). The length of the CDR3 is 14 residues. V was clipped by 2 bases and J by 7 bases, with 9 bases between them. Germline V CDR1 and CDR2: SGHVS, FNYEAQ. The CDR3 bases are TGTGCCAGCAGCTTACAGGGACGGAATTCACCCCTCCACTTT. Translated: CASSLQGRNSPLHF.

The chain carries TRBV9 and TRBJ1-4; TRBD1 agrees at 7 bases. The V gene end was trimmed by 7 bases and the J gene end by 4 bases; junction bases not matched to a gene: 7. CDR3 length equals 14 residues. CDR1 is SGDLS, CDR2 YYNGEE, per germline. The CDR3: CASGRGGINEKLFF. DNA of the CDR3: TGTGCCAGCGGTCGAGGGGGCATTAATGAAAAACTGTTTTTT.

The V call is TRBV28, the J call TRBJ1-1; maybe TRBD1 (5 bases). CDR1 MDHEN and CDR2 SYDVKM come from the germline V gene. This CDR3 is built from 14 residues. V was cut by 5 bases and J by 1 base, with 11 bases left in between. CDR3 residues: CASSATVPNTEAFF. CDR3 bases: TGTGCCAGCAGTGCGACAGTACCGAACACTGAAGCTTTCTTT.

This clone occurred a few times. This chain connects TRBV9 to TRBJ1-3, with D hard to call. Germline CDR1 SGDLS, CDR2 YYNGEE. The CDR3 length is 14 residues. V was clipped by 5 bases and J by 0 bases, with 9 bases between them. DNA for the CDR3: TGTGCCAGCAGTACGGTTCTCTCTGGAAACACCATATATTTT. It translates to CASSTVLSGNTIYF.

The chain carries TRBV11-3 and TRBJ1-4; possibly TRBD1 for D (6 bases). V lost 2 bases and J lost 8, with 15 bases in between. Germline V lookup: CDR1 SGHNT, CDR2 YENEEA. This CDR3 contains 15 residues. For the CDR3, the DNA is TGTGCCAGCAGCTTATTGGGGGCGATGGACGAAAAACTGTTTTTT. Translation: CASSLLGAMDEKLFF. Using reference TRBV11-3 and TRBJ1-4 for the parts outside the CDR3, the full variable domain is EAGVVQSPRYKIIEKKQPVAFWCNPISGHNTLYWYLQNLGQGPELLIRYENEEAVDDSQLPKDRFSAERLKGVDSTLKIQPAELGDSAVYLCASSLLGAMDEKLFFGSGTQLSVL.

This sequence joins TRBV10-1 and TRBJ1-2, with TRBD1 as a possible D gene (5 bases). CDR3 length equals 11 residues. V dropped 8 bases and J dropped 5 bases, with 9 bases sitting between them. Germline CDR1 and CDR2: WNHNN and SYGVQD (reference sequence). CDR3 residues: CASDGGYGYTF. As DNA, the CDR3 is TGCGCCAGCGACGGGGGGTATGGCTACACCTTC.

The CDR3 nucleotides are TGCAGCGTTTCAGGTGGATCAAGCGGGAGCACAGATACGCAGTATTTT. Translation: CSVSGGSSGSTDTQYF. The V gene is TRBV29-1, the J gene TRBJ2-3; D is perhaps TRBD2 (6 bases). This CDR3 has 16 residues. V lost 5 bases, J lost 0 bases, and 18 bases lay in between. Germline V lookup: CDR1 SQVTM, CDR2 ANQGSEA.

The chain is built from TRBV15 and TRBJ2-4; D is possibly TRBD1 (6 bases). There are 15 residues in the CDR3. Trimming took off 5 bases at V and 6 bases at J, with 17 bases between the two ends. CDR1 and CDR2 (germline): LNHNV, YYDKDF (reference sequence). Here the CDR3 reads CATSFQTGQRNIQYF. CDR3 nucleotide sequence: TGTGCCACCAGCTTCCAAACAGGGCAAAGAAACATTCAGTACTTC.